The clone carrying this T cell receptor beta chain showed up just a few times. Original methodology: Reference gene primer amplification yielded estimated nucleated cell counts. Sequencing was performed with immunoSEQ multiplex PCR; in TCRdb, only in-frame clones are kept and a portion is missing. The DNA was the basis for D and trimming; V, J and clone size are from that table. The sample lists roughly 300,000 clones, under 90% occurring once. These data belong to a study of blood T cell repertoires in COVID-19. CDR3 length: 13 residues. CDR1 SGHNT and CDR2 YYREEE come from the germline V gene (reference sequence). V gave up 3 bases and J gave up 6 bases; unmatched junction bases: 6.

The rearrangement uses TRBV5-4 and TRBJ2-7; TRBD1 matches at 7 bases. The material sequenced was peripheral blood. The clonotype was recovered from a woman aged 30 to 39 with COVID-19, enrolled during active disease. DNA for the CDR3: TGTGCCAGCAGCTCCTGGACAGGAGGCGAGCAGTACTTC. Amino acids: CASSSWTGGEQYF.